This T cell receptor beta chain derives from a study of cytomegalovirus exposure and HLA in healthy donors (dated by TCRdb to the late 2010s). About the study as a whole: The 500 to 800 repertoires of the first cohort and the approximately 110 validation repertoires were produced on the same platform, according to a later analysis. The study aimed to test whether signatures of past pathogen exposure could be identified by cataloging public T cell receptors. In addition to the first cohort of hundreds of subjects, a separate validation cohort of 130 or so different subjects was used. To predict cytomegalovirus infection status, the study brought together high-throughput TCR immunosequencing, statistical association of individual TCRs with disease status, and machine learning. The investigation overall reported the following: The classifier was reported to diagnose cytomegalovirus status with high specificity and sensitivity in both the original cohort and the validation cohort. In a later analysis, TCRs clustered in the first cohort were found to also tend to co-occur in the 130 or so validation repertoires, with approximately 95% of cluster scores above 0. According to the authors, the approach could potentially be generalized to other disease states and immunological phenotypes. A few of the identified cytomegalovirus-associated TCR beta chains were confirmed in vitro to be specific for cytomegalovirus antigens. A later analysis lacked HLA typing for the validation cohort, so it scored co-occurrence in that cohort across all 120 repertoires. In the study, some 180 TCR beta chains were listed as associated with cytomegalovirus. Most TCR sequences were seen in very few donors, while some public TCRs were found in many individuals.

The CDR3 contains 15 residues, cysteine and phenylalanine counted. The read is trimmed to its CDR3 DNA, 45 bases read in frame from base 1. Relative to germline, V is missing 0 bases and J is missing 6 bases, with 11 bases of the junction outside any gene match. CDR1 and CDR2 were assigned from the germline V gene (reference sequence) as GTSNPN and SVGIG. The donors were included in the validation cohort of approximately 130 subjects, a group kept apart from the approximately 700-subject first cohort. As to this clone: Its antigen remains unidentified. Per-base quality was not reported, and no clone a single base away is much larger than it.

The receptor library was made with the immunoSEQ multiplex PCR assay. As for how the authors treated the data: A statistical classification framework was built to diagnose cytomegalovirus status from the catalog of TCR beta chain sequences. As stored in TCRdb, this immuneACCESS dataset retains in-frame rearrangements with V and J assigned. A fraction of the clones does not appear; measured against another copy, unresolved V genes explain less than half of the discrepancy, and the remainder lacks a known reason. That table supplies the V and J calls and clone size; D and trimming were determined from the DNA. This sample is represented by 200,000 to 250,000 clones; roughly 88% of them were singletons. The top ten constitute 11% to 15% of the sample.

This clonotype was sampled from a woman between 25 and 40 years old in good health and CMV-seropositive. Sequenced sample: PBMCs. The V gene is TRBV30 and the J gene is TRBJ2-7; TRBD1 matches 7 bases in the middle. CDR3 region: CAWSVGRQGLPEQYF. In nucleotides, the sequence is TGTGCCTGGAGTGTCGGTAGACAGGGTCTTCCCGAGCAGTACTTC.